Below are 2 T cell receptor beta chains sequenced from a single sample in a study of T-cell memory formation after mild COVID-19. TCRdb re-derived calls from the 5' RACE reads in MiXCR, one entry per CDR3 protein. The sample lists approximately 240,000 distinct CDR3 sequences, over 15% occurring once. Material: PBMCs or a T cell subset sorted from them (not recorded which). The receptor set was obtained from a man between 18 and 29 years old who had mild COVID-19 (a few samples of this study predate the infection). Cell type and time point are not known.

The CDR3 loop is CASSGGAIGINEQFF. The CDR3 DNA follows: TGCGCCAGCAGCGGCGGCGCAATCGGGATCAATGAGCAGTTCTTC. The V call is TRBV5-1, the J call TRBJ2-1; the D gene is possibly TRBD2 (5 bases). Trimming took off 4 bases at V and 6 bases at J, with 17 bases between the two ends. The CDR3 totals 15 residues. CDR1 and CDR2 (germline): SGHRS, YFSETQ.

This clonotype has only a few counts. V gene TRBV2 combines with J gene TRBJ1-4, with D maybe TRBD1 (6 bases). V shed 8 bases and J shed 4 bases, with 8 bases lying between them. Germline CDR1 is SNHLY and CDR2 is FYNNEI. The CDR3 contains 12 residues. The CDR3 sequence is CASGQINEKLFF. CDR3 bases: TGTGCCAGCGGACAGATTAATGAAAAACTGTTTTTT.